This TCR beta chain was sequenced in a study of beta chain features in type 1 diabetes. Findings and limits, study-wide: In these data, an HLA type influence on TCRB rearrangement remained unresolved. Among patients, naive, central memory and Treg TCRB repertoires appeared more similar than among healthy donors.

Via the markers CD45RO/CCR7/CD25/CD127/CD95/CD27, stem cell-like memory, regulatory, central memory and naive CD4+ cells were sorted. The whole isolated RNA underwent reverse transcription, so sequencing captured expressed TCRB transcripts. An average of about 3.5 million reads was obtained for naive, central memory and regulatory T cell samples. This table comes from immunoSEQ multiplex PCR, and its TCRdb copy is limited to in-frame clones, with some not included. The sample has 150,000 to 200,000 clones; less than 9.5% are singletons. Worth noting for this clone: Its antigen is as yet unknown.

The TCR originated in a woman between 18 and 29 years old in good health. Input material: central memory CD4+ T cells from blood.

CDR3 protein: CASSRGGGQIYGYTF. Here the CDR3 DNA reads TGTGCCAGTAGTCGTGGGGGCGGACAGATCTATGGCTACACCTTC. This chain joins TRBV19 and TRBJ1-2; perhaps TRBD1 as D (6 bases). The CDR3 loop spans 15 amino acids. Germline CDR1 and CDR2: LNHDA and SQIVND (reference sequence). V dropped 5 bases and J dropped 4 bases, with 17 bases sitting between them.